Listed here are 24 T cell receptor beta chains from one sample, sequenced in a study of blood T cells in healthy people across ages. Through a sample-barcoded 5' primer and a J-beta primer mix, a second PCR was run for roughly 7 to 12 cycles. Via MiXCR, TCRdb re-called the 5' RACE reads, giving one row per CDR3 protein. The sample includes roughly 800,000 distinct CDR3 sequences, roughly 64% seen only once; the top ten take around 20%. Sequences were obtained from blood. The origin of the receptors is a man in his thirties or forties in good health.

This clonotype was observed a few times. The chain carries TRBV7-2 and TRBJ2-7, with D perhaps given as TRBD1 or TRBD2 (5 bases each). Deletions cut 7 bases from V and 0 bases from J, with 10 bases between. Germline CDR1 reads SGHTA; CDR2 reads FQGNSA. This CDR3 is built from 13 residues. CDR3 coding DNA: TGTGCCAGCAAGGGGACCTTCTCCTACGAGCAGTACTTC. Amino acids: CASKGTFSYEQYF.

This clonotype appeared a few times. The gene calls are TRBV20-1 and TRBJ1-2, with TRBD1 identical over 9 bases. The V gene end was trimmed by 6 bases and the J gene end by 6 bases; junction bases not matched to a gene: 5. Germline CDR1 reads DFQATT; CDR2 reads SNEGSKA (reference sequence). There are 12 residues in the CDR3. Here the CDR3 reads CSAYRGLDGYTF. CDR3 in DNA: TGCAGTGCATACAGGGGGCTCGATGGCTACACCTTC.

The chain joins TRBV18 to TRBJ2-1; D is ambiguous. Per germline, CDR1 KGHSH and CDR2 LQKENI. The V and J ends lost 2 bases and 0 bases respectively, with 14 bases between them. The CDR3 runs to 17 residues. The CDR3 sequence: CASSPVAPSSSYNEQFF. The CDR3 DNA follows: TGTGCCAGCTCACCAGTGGCGCCGAGCAGCTCCTACAATGAGCAGTTCTTC.

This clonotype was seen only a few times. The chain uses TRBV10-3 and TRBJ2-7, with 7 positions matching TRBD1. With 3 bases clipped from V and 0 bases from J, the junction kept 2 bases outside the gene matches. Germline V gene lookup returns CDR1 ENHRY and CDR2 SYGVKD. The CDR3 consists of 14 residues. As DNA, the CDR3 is TGTGCCATCAGTGAAGGGACAGCCTCCTACGAGCAGTACTTC. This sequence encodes CAISEGTASYEQYF.

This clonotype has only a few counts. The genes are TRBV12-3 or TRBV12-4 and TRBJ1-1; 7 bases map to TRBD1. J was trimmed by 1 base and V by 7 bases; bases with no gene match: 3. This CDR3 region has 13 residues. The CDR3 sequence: CASTRDRNTEAFF. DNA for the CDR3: TGTGCCAGCACCCGGGACAGGAACACTGAAGCTTTCTTT.

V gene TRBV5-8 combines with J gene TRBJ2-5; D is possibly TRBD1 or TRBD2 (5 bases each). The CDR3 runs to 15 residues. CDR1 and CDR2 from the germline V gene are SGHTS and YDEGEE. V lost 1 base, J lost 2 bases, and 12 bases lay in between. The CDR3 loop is CASSLPRDLQETQYF. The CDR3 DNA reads TGTGCCAGCAGCTTGCCCCGGGACCTTCAAGAGACCCAGTACTTC.

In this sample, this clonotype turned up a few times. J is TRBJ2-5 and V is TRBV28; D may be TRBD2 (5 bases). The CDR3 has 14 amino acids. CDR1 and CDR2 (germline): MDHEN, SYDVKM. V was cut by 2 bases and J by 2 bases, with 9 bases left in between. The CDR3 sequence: CASSLPGKQETQYF. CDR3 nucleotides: TGTGCCAGCAGTTTACCCGGGAAACAAGAGACCCAGTACTTC.

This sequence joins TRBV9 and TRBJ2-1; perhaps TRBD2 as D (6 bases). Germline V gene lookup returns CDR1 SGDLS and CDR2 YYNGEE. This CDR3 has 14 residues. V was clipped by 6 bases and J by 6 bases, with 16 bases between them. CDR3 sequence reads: CASTGTSNFNEQFF. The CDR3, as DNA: TGTGCCAGCACCGGGACTTCTAACTTCAATGAGCAGTTCTTC.

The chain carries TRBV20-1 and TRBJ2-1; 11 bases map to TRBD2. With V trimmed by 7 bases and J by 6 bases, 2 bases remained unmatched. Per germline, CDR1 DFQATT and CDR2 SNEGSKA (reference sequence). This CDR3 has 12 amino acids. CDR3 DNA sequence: TGCAGTGGACTAGCGGGATTCAATGAGCAGTTCTTC. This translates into CSGLAGFNEQFF.

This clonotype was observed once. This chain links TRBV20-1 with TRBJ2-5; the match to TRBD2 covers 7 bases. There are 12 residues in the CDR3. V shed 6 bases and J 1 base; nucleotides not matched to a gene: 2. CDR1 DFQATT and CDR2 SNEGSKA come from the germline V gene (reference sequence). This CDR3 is CSALAVQETQYF. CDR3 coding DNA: TGCAGTGCCCTAGCGGTCCAAGAGACCCAGTACTTC.

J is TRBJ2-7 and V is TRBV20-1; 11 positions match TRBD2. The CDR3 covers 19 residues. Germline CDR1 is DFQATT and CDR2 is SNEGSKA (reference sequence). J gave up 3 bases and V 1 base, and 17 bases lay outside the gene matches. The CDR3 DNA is TGCAGTGCTAGAGGTTACGCTAGCGGGAGGCAAGACGGAGGCTACGAGCAGTACTTC. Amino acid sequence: CSARGYASGRQDGGYEQYF.

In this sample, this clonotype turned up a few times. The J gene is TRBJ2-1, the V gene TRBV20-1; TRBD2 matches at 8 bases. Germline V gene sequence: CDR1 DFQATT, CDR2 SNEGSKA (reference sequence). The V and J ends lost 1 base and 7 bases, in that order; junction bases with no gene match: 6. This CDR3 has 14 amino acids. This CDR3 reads CSARGLAWANEQFF. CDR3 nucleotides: TGCAGTGCTAGAGGACTAGCGTGGGCGAATGAGCAGTTCTTC.

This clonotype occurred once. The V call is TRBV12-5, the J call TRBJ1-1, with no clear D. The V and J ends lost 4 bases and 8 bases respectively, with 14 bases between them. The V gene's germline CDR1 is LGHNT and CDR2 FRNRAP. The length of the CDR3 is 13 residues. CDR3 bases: TGTGCTAGTGGTTCTGGCCGTATTTACGAAGCTTTCTTT. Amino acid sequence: CASGSGRIYEAFF.

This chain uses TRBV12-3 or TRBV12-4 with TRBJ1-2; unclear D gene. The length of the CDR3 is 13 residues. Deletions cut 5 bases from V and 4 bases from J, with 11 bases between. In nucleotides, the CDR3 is TGTGCCAGCAGTGTGTCAGGTTCCTATGGCTACACCTTC. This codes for CASSVSGSYGYTF.

The CDR3 sequence is CAISDRDSDTQYF. In DNA form, the CDR3 reads TGTGCCATCAGTGACCGGGACTCAGATACGCAGTATTTT. The chain joins TRBV10-3 to TRBJ2-3, with D possibly being TRBD2 (6 bases). Trimming removed 3 bases from V and 4 bases from J, with 8 bases in between. The CDR3 is 13 amino acids. Per the germline V gene, CDR1 is ENHRY and CDR2 is SYGVKD.

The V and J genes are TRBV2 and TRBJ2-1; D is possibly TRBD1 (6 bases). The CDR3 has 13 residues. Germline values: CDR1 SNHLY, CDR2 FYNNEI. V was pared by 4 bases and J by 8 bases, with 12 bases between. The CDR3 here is CASSGLRQDEQFF. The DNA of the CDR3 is TGTGCCAGCAGTGGCCTTCGACAGGATGAGCAGTTCTTC.

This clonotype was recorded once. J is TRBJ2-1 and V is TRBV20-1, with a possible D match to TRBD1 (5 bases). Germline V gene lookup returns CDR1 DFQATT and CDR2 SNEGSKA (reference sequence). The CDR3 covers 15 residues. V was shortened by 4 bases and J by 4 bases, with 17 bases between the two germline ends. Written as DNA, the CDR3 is TGCAGTGCTACCAGCCAGGGATTGGGATACAATGAGCAGTTCTTC. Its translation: CSATSQGLGYNEQFF.

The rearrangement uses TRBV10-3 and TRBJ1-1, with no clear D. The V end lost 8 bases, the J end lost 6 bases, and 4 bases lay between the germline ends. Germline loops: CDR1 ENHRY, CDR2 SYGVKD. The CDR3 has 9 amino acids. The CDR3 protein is CAIPPEAFF. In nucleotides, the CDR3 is TGTGCCATCCCGCCTGAAGCTTTCTTT.

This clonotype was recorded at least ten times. The DNA of the CDR3 is TGTGCCAGCAGCCAAGCCCCGGGAGATACGCAGTATTTT. Amino acid sequence: CASSQAPGDTQYF. V usage is TRBV4-2 and J usage is TRBJ2-3; D remains unclear. The germline V and J ends were trimmed by 1 base and 5 bases, with 7 bases remaining between them. Germline-derived CDR1 and CDR2 are LGHNA and YNFKEQ. CDR3 length: 13 residues.

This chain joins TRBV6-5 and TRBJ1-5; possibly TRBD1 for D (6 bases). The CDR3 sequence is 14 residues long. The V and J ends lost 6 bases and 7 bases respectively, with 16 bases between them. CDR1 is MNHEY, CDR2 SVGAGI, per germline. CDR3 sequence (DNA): TGTGCCAGCAGCACCAGGGGCGAGGAGCAGCCCCAGCATTTT. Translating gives CASSTRGEEQPQHF.

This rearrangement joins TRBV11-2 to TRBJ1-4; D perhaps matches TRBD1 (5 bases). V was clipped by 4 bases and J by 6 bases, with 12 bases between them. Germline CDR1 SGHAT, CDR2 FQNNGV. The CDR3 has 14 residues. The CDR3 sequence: CASSSQGPHEKLFF. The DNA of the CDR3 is TGTGCCAGCAGCTCGCAGGGTCCTCATGAAAAACTGTTTTTT.

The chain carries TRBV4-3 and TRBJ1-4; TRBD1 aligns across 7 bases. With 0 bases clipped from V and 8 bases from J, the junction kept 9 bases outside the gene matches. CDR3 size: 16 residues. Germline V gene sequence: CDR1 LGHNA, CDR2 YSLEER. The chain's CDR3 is CASSQEARGVGEKLFF. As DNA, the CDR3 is TGCGCCAGCAGCCAAGAGGCCAGGGGGGTAGGGGAAAAACTGTTTTTT.

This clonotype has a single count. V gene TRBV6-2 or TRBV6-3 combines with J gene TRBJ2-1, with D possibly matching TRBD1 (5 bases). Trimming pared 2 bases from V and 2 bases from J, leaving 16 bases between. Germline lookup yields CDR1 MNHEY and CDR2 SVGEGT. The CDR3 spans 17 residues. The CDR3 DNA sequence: TGTGCCAGCAGTTACCCGGCGCCCCAGGGCCCCTACAATGAGCAGTTCTTC. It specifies CASSYPAPQGPYNEQFF.

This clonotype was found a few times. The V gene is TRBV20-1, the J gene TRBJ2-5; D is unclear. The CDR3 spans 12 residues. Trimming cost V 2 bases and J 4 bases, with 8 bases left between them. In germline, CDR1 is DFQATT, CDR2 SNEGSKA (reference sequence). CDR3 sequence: CSARLVLETQYF. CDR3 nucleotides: TGCAGTGCTAGATTGGTCTTAGAGACCCAGTACTTC.